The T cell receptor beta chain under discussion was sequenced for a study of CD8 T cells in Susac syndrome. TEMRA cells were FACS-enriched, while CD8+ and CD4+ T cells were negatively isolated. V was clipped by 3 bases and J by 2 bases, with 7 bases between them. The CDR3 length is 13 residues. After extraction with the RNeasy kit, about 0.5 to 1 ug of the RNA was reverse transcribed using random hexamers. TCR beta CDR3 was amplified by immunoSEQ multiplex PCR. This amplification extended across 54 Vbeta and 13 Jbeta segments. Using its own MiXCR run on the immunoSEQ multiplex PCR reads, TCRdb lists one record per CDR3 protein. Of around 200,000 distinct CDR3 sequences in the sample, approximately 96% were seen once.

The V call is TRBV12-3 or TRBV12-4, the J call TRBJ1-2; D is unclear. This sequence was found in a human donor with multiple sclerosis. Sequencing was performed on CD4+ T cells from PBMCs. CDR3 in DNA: TGTGCCAGCAGTTTTGGGATCAACTATGGCTACACCTTC. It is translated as CASSFGINYGYTF.